This T cell receptor (beta chain) is drawn from a study of T cell responses to AZD1222 COVID-19 vaccine. Findings of the study overall: Donors were chiefly white British, with a greater number of females, and clonal diversity was perhaps underestimated. Baseline seropositivity occurred in only six AZD1222 recipients. Repertoire samples came only from after the peak T cell response.

Libraries were prepared by immunoSEQ multiplex PCR; TCRdb keeps only in-frame clonotypes and omits some of them. The sample lists over 45,000 clones; roughly 80% were seen once. With respect to this clone: The target antigen is unknown.

This CDR3 spans 15 amino acids. Germline-derived CDR1 and CDR2 are SGHAT and FQNNGV. Trimming removed 0 bases from V and 11 bases from J, with 14 bases in between. This clonotype originated in an adult in good health. The specimen comprised peripheral blood, sampled on day 0 of AZD1222 vaccination. The V call is TRBV11-2, the J call TRBJ1-6; D not certain. Here the CDR3 reads CASSLDGVSAAPLHF. Written as DNA, the CDR3 is TGTGCCAGCAGCTTAGACGGCGTTTCGGCAGCACCCCTCCACTTT.